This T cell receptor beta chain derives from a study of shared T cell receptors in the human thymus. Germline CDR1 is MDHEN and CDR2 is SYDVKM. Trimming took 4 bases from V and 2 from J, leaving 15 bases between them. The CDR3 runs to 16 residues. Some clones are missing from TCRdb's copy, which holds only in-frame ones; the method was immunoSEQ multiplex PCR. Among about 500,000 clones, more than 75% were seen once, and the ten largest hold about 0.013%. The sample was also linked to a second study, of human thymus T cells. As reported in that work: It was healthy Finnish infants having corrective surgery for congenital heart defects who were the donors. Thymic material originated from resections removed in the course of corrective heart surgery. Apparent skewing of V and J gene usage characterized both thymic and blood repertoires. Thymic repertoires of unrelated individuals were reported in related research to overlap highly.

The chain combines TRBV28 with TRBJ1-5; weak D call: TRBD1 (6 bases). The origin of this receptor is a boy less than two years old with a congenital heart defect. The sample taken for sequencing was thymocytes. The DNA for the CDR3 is TGTGCCAGCAGTTCCTCGGGGGGGCCGGGCAATCAGCCCCAGCATTTT. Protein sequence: CASSSSGGPGNQPQHF.